These T cell receptor beta chains were read from a single sample in a study of cytomegalovirus exposure and HLA in healthy donors. Here immunoSEQ multiplex PCR was the method, and the copy in TCRdb shows in-frame clones only, minus some. The data hold fewer than 250,000 clones, with around 87% observed a single time. Material: PBMCs. The receptors here all came from a woman aged 18-35 years in good health and CMV-seronegative. Each CDR3 is given with its conserved first and last residue. Each record gives: D gene, V gene, CDR3 protein. A D gene is named only where the DNA matches it firmly.

TRBD1 | TRBV5-1 | CASSLRTGASFRTDTQYF
NA | TRBV6-5 | CASSSGPLYEQYF
NA | TRBV4-1 | CASSPLIGSGTDTQYF
TRBD1 | TRBV2 | CASSAGTGGWDTEAFF
TRBD2 | TRBV5-1 | CASSGGLAGGQETQYF
NA | TRBV5-8 | CASSPGDSLSYNEQFF
NA | TRBV6-5 | CASSFGIRNSPLHF
TRBD1 | TRBV6-6 | CASSYRRDSEKLFF
TRBD2 | TRBV5-1 | CASSWTVTSGSKNIQYF
NA | TRBV25-1 | CASSESAVRYEQYF
TRBD2 | TRBV5-4 | CASSLRTSGGTDTQYF
TRBD1 | TRBV5-1 | CASSWTGGNEQFF
TRBD1 | TRBV11-2 | CASSSTGKGTEAFF
NA | TRBV19 | CASSGQFNEKLFF
TRBD1 | TRBV5-6 | CASSLKTGEETQYF
TRBD2 | TRBV28 | CASNSGTSPLEQYF
NA | TRBV11-2 | CASRFLGGAGALHF
TRBD2 | TRBV6-5 | CASSIGGAGSEQFF
NA | TRBV9 | CASSVDGGTDTQYF
TRBD1 | TRBV5-1 | CASSADRWGDGYTF
TRBD2 | TRBV6-1 | CASSDGLAGRNEQFF
NA | TRBV7-8 | CASSSPDLEHQPQHF
NA | TRBV6-1 | CASSEGTHYEQYF
NA | TRBV7-2 | CASSKGELAGPQHF
TRBD1 | TRBV7-9 | CASSRRTGDQETQYF
NA | TRBV7-9 | CASSHLRQYTIYF
TRBD1 | TRBV5-1 | CASSPGQRSSGNTIYF
TRBD2 | TRBV9 | CATGASGGRTGELFF
TRBD2 | TRBV2 | CASSRLAGAYEQYF
TRBD1 | TRBV6-6 | CASSLTGNYGYTF
TRBD1 | TRBV7-9 | CSSSSTSGGAWGETQYF
NA | TRBV5-1 | CASSLAGSFTGELFF
NA | TRBV11-2 | CASSLDYRPIMGNTIYF
TRBD2 | TRBV19 | CASRRTSTRGDTGELFF
TRBD1 | TRBV7-9 | CASSYGTGGYEQYF
NA | TRBV10-2 | CASNESQPLIEQYF
TRBD1 | TRBV13 | CASSSDRGQFNEQFF
NA | TRBV18 | CASSRPQGNEQYF
TRBD1 | TRBV6-5 | CASSSGTGGPTEAFF
NA | TRBV11-3 | CASSWGRDQPQHF
TRBD1 | TRBV4-2 | CASSQDLWTGPNYGYTF
TRBD1 | TRBV4-1 | CASSQGGGSSYEQYF
TRBD2 | TRBV4-1 | CASSQLEGLAGGNEQFF
TRBD2 | TRBV6-5 | CASRPPGGGKTQYF
TRBD1 | TRBV7-9 | CASSLVGVGQDNYGYTF
TRBD1 | TRBV6-6 | CASSDRTGVGTEAFF
TRBD1 | TRBV6-5 | CASRTRQGGTEAFF
NA | TRBV19 | CASTSSNSPLHF
NA | TRBV13 | CASSPGLPITEAFF
NA | TRBV6-1 | CASSGGGFPRDEQFF
NA | TRBV29-1 | CSAEDSSLDRYTF
NA | TRBV7-9 | CASSLASTPNTEAFF
NA | TRBV7-6 | CASSLDPKREKLFF
NA | TRBV7-6 | CASSLEGYSNQPQHF
TRBD1 | TRBV5-1 | CASSLWDRETEAFF
NA | TRBV7-9 | CASSPQLGELFF
TRBD1 | TRBV11-2 | CASSSLDRGLLYEQYF
TRBD1 | TRBV5-1 | CASSRTGINEKLFF